This T cell receptor beta chain is from a study of neurological immune-mediated disorders. Study-wide context: Relapsing-remitting disease affected roughly 30, and secondary progressive 3, of roughly 34 multiple sclerosis patients.

This clonotype was observed at least ten times. The germline gives CDR1 MNHEY, CDR2 SVGEGT. The trim removed 5 bases at V and 10 bases at J, leaving 18 bases unmatched. This CDR3 spans 16 amino acids. CD4+ or CD8+ T cells at a count of 950,000 to 1,000,000 served as input for the sorted libraries. TCRdb called the 5' RACE reads again in MiXCR, with one record for every CDR3 protein. This table holds about 21,000 distinct CDR3 sequences, about 18% found once. This sequence originates from a woman aged 18-29 years with multiple sclerosis. What was sequenced was CD8+ T cells from blood. The chain is built from TRBV6-2 or TRBV6-3 and TRBJ2-3; 7 bases are a match to TRBD1. As DNA, the CDR3 is TGTGCCAGCAGTCACCCCCCGTGGCAGGGGGAGTGGGCGCAGTATTTT. It encodes CASSHPPWQGEWAQYF.